This entry lists 10 T cell receptor beta chains sequenced from one sample in a study of blood T cell repertoires in COVID-19. Clones were sequenced by immunoSEQ multiplex PCR, and TCRdb holds only the in-frame ones, with some missing. The repertoire includes 150,000 to 200,000 clones, about 90% of them detected once, and 2% to 2.5% sits in the top ten. The specimen was PBMCs or T cells enriched from blood (not recorded which). The receptors here all came from a woman aged 25 to 45 who had recovered from COVID-19.

The chain employs TRBV2 and TRBJ1-5; D unresolved. Per germline, CDR1 SNHLY and CDR2 FYNNEI. The CDR3 covers 15 residues. Trimming took 3 bases from V and 2 from J, leaving 11 bases between them. The DNA for the CDR3 is TGTGCCAGCAGTGATTCGGGGTCTGGCAATCAGCCCCAGCATTTT. Protein product: CASSDSGSGNQPQHF.

This chain links TRBV27 with TRBJ1-2, with 7 nucleotides matching TRBD1. The CDR3 covers 15 residues. From germline, CDR1 is MNHEY and CDR2 SMNVEV (reference sequence). V dropped 6 bases and J dropped 7; count of bases not matched to a gene: 14. The CDR3 spells CASRPTRTGALGYTF. The CDR3 DNA is TGTGCCAGCAGGCCAACCCGAACAGGGGCGCTTGGCTACACCTTC.

This chain connects TRBV9 to TRBJ2-1; 8 bases map to TRBD1. Germline CDR1 SGDLS, CDR2 YYNGEE. J was trimmed by 14 bases and V by 3 bases; bases with no gene match: 7. The CDR3 spans 12 residues. CDR3 bases: TGTGCCAGCAGCGGATTGGACAGGGAGGAGTTCTTC. Its protein is CASSGLDREEFF.

The V and J genes are TRBV30 and TRBJ1-3; D is ambiguous. This CDR3 has 11 amino acids. CDR1 is GTSNPN and CDR2 is SVGIG in the germline V gene (reference sequence). Trimming left V 4 bases short and J 6 bases short, with 7 bases between. DNA for the CDR3: TGTGCCTGGAATTGGGCAAACACCATATATTTT. It yields the protein CAWNWANTIYF.

The chain combines TRBV5-4 with TRBJ2-3; 8 bases map to TRBD2. The germline gives CDR1 SGHNT, CDR2 YYREEE (reference sequence). CDR3 length equals 15 residues. The junction had 6 bases not matched to a gene; V was cut back by 4 bases and J by 2 bases. This CDR3 is CASSPSGSHTDTQYF. The CDR3 coding sequence is TGTGCCAGCAGCCCCAGCGGGAGTCACACAGATACGCAGTATTTT.

The V and J genes are TRBV6-2 or TRBV6-3 and TRBJ2-5; 8 bases agree with TRBD2. Germline trimming cut 2 bases from V and 4 bases from J; bases unmatched to any gene: 3. The germline V gene has CDR1 MNHEY and CDR2 SVGEGT. The CDR3 is 14 residues long. The CDR3 protein is CASSYESGGETQYF. The CDR3 DNA sequence: TGTGCCAGCAGTTACGAAAGCGGGGGAGAGACCCAGTACTTC.

V is TRBV6-4 and J is TRBJ2-7, with D tentatively TRBD1 (6 bases). V shed 5 bases and J shed 0 bases, with 11 bases lying between them. This CDR3 has 14 amino acids. Per germline, CDR1 MRHNA and CDR2 SNTAGT. The CDR3 DNA reads as TGTGCCAGCAGTACACAGGGCGGCTCCTACGAGCAGTACTTC. This encodes CASSTQGGSYEQYF.

This clone was observed at least ten times. CDR3 sequence reads: CASSFGQGSYNEQFF. The CDR3, as DNA: TGTGCCAGCAGCTTTGGGCAGGGCTCCTACAATGAGCAGTTCTTC. The chain carries TRBV5-8 and TRBJ2-1; D may be TRBD1 (5 bases). Trimming removed 2 bases from V and 0 bases from J, with 9 bases in between. The CDR3 loop spans 15 amino acids. Germline V CDR1 and CDR2: SGHTS, YDEGEE.

The rearrangement uses TRBV4-2 and TRBJ2-3; D possibly corresponds to TRBD2 (6 bases). Looked up from germline, CDR1 is LGHNA and CDR2 is YNFKEQ. This CDR3 has 14 residues. V lost 3 bases, J lost 4 bases, and 11 bases lay in between. The CDR3 bases are TGTGCCAGCAGCCAGACGGGAGTCGCAGATACGCAGTATTTT. Translated, it gives CASSQTGVADTQYF.

The chain uses TRBV27 and TRBJ1-2; D might be TRBD1 (6 bases). This CDR3 region has 11 residues. The germline V and J ends were trimmed by 5 bases and 6 bases, with 7 bases remaining between them. The germline CDR1 and CDR2 sequences are MNHEY and SMNVEV (reference sequence). In DNA form, the CDR3 reads TGTGCCAGCAGTGGGGGCGATGGCTACACCTTC. It is translated as CASSGGDGYTF.